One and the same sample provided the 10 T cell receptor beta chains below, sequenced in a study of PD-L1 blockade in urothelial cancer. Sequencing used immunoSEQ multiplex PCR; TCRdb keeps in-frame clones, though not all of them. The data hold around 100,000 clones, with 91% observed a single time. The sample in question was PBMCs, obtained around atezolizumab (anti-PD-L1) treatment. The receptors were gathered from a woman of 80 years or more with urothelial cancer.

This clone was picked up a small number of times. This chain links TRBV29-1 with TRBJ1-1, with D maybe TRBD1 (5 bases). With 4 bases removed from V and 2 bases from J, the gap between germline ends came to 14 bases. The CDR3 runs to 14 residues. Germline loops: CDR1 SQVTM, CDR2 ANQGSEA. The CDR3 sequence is CSVARGGTNTEAFF. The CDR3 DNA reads TGCAGCGTTGCTAGGGGTGGAACTAACACTGAAGCTTTCTTT.

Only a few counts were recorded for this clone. The CDR3 region is CSAGQGGGYTF. DNA for the CDR3: TGCAGTGCGGGACAGGGGGGTGGCTACACCTTC. The V call is TRBV20-1, the J call TRBJ1-2; 11 bases are shared with TRBD1. J lost 7 bases, V lost 6 bases, and 1 base had no gene match. The CDR3 loop spans 11 amino acids. Germline V gene data show CDR1 as DFQATT and CDR2 as SNEGSKA (reference sequence).

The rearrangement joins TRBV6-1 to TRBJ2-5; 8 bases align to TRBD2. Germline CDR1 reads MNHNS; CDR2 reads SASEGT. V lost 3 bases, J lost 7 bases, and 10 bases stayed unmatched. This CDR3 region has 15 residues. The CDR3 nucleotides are TGTGCCAGCAGTGATTGGACTAGCCGCCAGGGGACCCAGTACTTC. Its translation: CASSDWTSRQGTQYF.

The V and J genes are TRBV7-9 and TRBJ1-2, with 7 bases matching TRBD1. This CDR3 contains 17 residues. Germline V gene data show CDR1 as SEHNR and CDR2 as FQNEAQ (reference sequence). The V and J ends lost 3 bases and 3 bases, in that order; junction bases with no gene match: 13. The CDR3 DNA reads TGTGCCAGCAGCTTTATACCAACGACAGGGTTAGACTATGGCTACACCTTC. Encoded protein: CASSFIPTTGLDYGYTF.

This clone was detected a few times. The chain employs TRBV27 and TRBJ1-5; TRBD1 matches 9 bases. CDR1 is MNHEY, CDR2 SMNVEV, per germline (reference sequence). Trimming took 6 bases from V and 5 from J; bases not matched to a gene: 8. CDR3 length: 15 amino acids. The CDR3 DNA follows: TGTGCCAGCAGGGAACAGGGGGCGGTGGATCAGCCCCAGCATTTT. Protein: CASREQGAVDQPQHF.

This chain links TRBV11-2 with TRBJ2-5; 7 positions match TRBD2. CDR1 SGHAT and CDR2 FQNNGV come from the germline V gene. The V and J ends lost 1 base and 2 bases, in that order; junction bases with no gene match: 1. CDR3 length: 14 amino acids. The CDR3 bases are TGTGCCAGCAGCTTAGCGGGGGGACAAGAGACCCAGTACTTC. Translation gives CASSLAGGQETQYF.

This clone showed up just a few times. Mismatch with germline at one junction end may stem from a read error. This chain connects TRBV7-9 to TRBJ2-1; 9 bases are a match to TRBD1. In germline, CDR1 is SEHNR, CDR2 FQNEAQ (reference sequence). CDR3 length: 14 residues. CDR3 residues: CATSGQGKYNEQFF. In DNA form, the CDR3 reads TGTGCCACCAGCGGACAGGGGAAGTACAATGAGCAGTTCTTC.

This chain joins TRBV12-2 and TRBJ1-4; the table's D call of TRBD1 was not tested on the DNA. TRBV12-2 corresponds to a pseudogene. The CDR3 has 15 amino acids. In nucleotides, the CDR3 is TGTGCAAGTCGCTTAGAGAGGACAGCAAATGAAAAACTGTTTTTT. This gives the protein CASRLERTANEKLFF.

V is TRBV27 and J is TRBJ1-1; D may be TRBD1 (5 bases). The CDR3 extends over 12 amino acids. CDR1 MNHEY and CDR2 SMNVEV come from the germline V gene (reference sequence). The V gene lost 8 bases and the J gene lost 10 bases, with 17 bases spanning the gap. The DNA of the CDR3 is TGTGCCAGCTCCAACCGGGGGTATGGAGCTTTCTTT. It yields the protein CASSNRGYGAFF.

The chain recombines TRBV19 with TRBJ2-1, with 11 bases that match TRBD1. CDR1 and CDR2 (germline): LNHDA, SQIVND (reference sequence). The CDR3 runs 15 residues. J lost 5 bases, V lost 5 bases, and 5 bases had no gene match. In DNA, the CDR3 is TGTGCCAGTAGTGCGGGACAGGGGGGAAACAATGAGCAGTTCTTC. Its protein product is CASSAGQGGNNEQFF.